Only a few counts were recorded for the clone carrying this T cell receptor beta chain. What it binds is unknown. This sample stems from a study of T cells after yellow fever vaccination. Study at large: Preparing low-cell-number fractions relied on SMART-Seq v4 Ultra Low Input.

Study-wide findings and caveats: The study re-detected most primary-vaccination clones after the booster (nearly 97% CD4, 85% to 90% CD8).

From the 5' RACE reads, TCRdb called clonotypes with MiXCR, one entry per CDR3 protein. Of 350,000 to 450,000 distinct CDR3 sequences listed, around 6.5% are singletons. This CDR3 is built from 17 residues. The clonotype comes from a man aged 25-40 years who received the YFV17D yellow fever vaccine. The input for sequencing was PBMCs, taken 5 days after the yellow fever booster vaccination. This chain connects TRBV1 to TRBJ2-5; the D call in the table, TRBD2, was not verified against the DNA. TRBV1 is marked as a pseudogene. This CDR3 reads CTSSQDCPSGNQETQYF. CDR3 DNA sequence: TGCACCAGCAGCCAAGATTGTCCTAGCGGGAATCAAGAGACCCAGTACTTC.